This entry lists 16 T cell receptor beta chains sequenced from one sample in a study of blood T cell repertoires in COVID-19. Produced via immunoSEQ multiplex PCR; TCRdb's table is partial and in-frame only. Of some 56,000 clones listed, around nine tenths are singletons. What was sequenced was peripheral blood. The receptors were gathered from a woman aged 55-75 years with COVID-19, enrolled during active disease.

V usage is TRBV30 and J usage is TRBJ2-1; 8 positions match TRBD1. The CDR3 contains 14 residues. Germline V gives CDR1 GTSNPN, CDR2 SVGIG (reference sequence). The trim removed 4 bases at V and 0 bases at J, leaving 2 bases unmatched. The CDR3, as DNA: TGTGCCTGGAACAGGGGGAACTCCTACAATGAGCAGTTCTTC. Its translation is CAWNRGNSYNEQFF.

The chain combines TRBV27 with TRBJ1-2; no clear D. CDR1 MNHEY and CDR2 SMNVEV come from the germline V gene (reference sequence). V lost 2 bases, J lost 8 bases, and 9 bases lay in between. The CDR3 sequence is 12 residues long. In nucleotides, the CDR3 is TGTGCCAGCAGTTTACGAGGGTTCGGCTACACCTTC. As protein: CASSLRGFGYTF.

The V gene is TRBV6-5, the J gene TRBJ2-7; tentative D call: TRBD2 (5 bases). The germline CDR1 and CDR2 sequences are MNHEY and SVGAGI. Trimming shortened V by 5 bases and J by 2 bases, and 10 bases separated the two germline ends. The CDR3 loop spans 13 amino acids. The CDR3 region is CASSIPGTYEQYF. The CDR3 bases are TGTGCCAGCAGTATTCCCGGGACCTACGAGCAGTACTTC.

V and J are TRBV7-8 and TRBJ2-7, with D unclear. Germline V CDR1 and CDR2: SGHVS, FQNEAQ. The CDR3 covers 14 residues. V lost 5 bases to trimming and J lost 3 bases, with 14 bases between them. The CDR3 region is CASSPSDRNYEQYF. The DNA of the CDR3 is TGTGCCAGCAGCCCAAGCGACCGCAACTACGAGCAGTACTTC.

The chain uses TRBV7-6 and TRBJ2-1; TRBD2 agrees at 11 bases. The germline V gene has CDR1 SGHVS and CDR2 FNYEAQ. This CDR3 has 17 residues. With 1 base clipped from V and 6 bases from J, the junction kept 8 bases outside the gene matches. The CDR3 DNA reads TGTGCCAGCAGCTTAGGGGTAGCGGGAGGGTCAGGCAATGAGCAGTTCTTC. Its translation is CASSLGVAGGSGNEQFF.

The rearrangement uses TRBV6-5 and TRBJ1-1; D is unresolved. This CDR3 is 15 amino acids long. V was clipped by 6 bases and J by 0 bases, with 14 bases between them. Germline V gene lookup returns CDR1 MNHEY and CDR2 SVGAGI. DNA of the CDR3: TGTGCCAGCAGCAAGGAGGCAGATATGAACACTGAAGCTTTCTTT. Protein: CASSKEADMNTEAFF.

V and J are TRBV11-2 and TRBJ2-1, with TRBD2 matching over 11 bases. The CDR3 length is 15 residues. Trimming cost V 3 bases and J 8 bases; bases outside gene matches: 6. From germline, CDR1 is SGHAT and CDR2 FQNNGV. CDR3 sequence reads: CASSFTSGSVDEQFF. The CDR3 region has the DNA TGTGCCAGCAGCTTTACTAGCGGGAGTGTAGATGAGCAGTTCTTC. The full variable domain, in which reference TRBV11-2 and TRBJ2-1 provide the parts outside the CDR3, is EAGVAQSPRYKIIEKRQSVAFWCNPISGHATLYWYQQILGQGPKLLIQFQNNGVVDDSQLPKDRFSAERLKGVDSTLKIQPAKLEDSAVYLCASSFTSGSVDEQFFGPGTRLTVL.

The V call is TRBV6-5, the J call TRBJ1-2, with a weak D call TRBD1 (6 bases). The V end was cut by 6 bases, the J end by 0 bases, with 11 bases between. CDR3 length: 14 amino acids. Germline CDR1 is MNHEY and CDR2 is SVGAGI. The CDR3 region is CASSTGITNYGYTF. The CDR3 DNA sequence: TGTGCCAGCAGCACAGGGATAACTAACTATGGCTACACCTTC.

The chain employs TRBV27 and TRBJ1-5, with a tentative D call TRBD1 (5 bases). The CDR3 runs 16 residues. Trimming stripped 5 bases from V and 1 base from J, with 15 bases between. The V gene's germline CDR1 is MNHEY and CDR2 SMNVEV (reference sequence). CDR3 region: CASSPIAGLSNQPQHF. CDR3 sequence (DNA): TGTGCCAGCAGTCCGATCGCAGGGTTAAGCAATCAGCCCCAGCATTTT.

The rearrangement links TRBV6-8 to TRBJ2-1, with 13 bases fitting TRBD2. This CDR3 has 17 residues. Germline values: CDR1 MNHGY, CDR2 SAAAGT. Trimming at V came to 4 bases and at J to 8 bases, leaving 11 bases not matched to a gene. CDR3 sequence reads: CASSFSGLAGLFDEQFF. In DNA form, the CDR3 reads TGTGCCAGCAGTTTCTCGGGACTAGCGGGACTTTTCGATGAGCAGTTCTTC.

The CDR3 DNA follows: TGTGCCAGTAACCAGGGAAACGAGCAGTACTTC. It is translated as CASNQGNEQYF. The chain employs TRBV10-3 and TRBJ2-7, with D tentatively TRBD1 (5 bases). The CDR3 has 11 residues. The V end lost 10 bases, the J end lost 5 bases, and 12 bases lay between the germline ends. CDR1 and CDR2 from the germline V gene are ENHRY and SYGVKD.

The chain couples TRBV28 to TRBJ2-1, with TRBD2 matching 11 bases. Trimming cost V 6 bases and J 2 bases; bases outside gene matches: 3. Germline CDR1 and CDR2: MDHEN and SYDVKM. The CDR3 has 15 residues. The DNA of the CDR3 is TGTGCCAGCAGACTGGGACTAGCGGCCTACAATGAGCAGTTCTTC. It yields the protein CASRLGLAAYNEQFF. The whole variable domain, remainder taken from reference TRBV28 and TRBJ2-1, is DVKVTQSSRYLVKRTGEKVFLECVQDMDHENMFWYRQDPGLGLRLIYFSYDVKMKEKGDIPEGYSVSREKKERFSLILESASTNQTSMYLCASRLGLAAYNEQFFGPGTRLTVL.

This chain uses TRBV11-3 with TRBJ2-3, with 11 bases identical to TRBD1. This CDR3 region has 15 residues. The germline CDR1 and CDR2 sequences are SGHNT and YENEEA. V shed 5 bases and J 5 bases; nucleotides not matched to a gene: 6. CDR3 DNA sequence: TGTGCCAGCAGCCCCCGGACAGGGGGCCTAGATACGCAGTATTTT. As protein: CASSPRTGGLDTQYF. Supplemented by reference TRBV11-3 and TRBJ2-3, the full variable domain reads EAGVVQSPRYKIIEKKQPVAFWCNPISGHNTLYWYLQNLGQGPELLIRYENEEAVDDSQLPKDRFSAERLKGVDSTLKIQPAELGDSAVYLCASSPRTGGLDTQYFGPGTRLTVL.

The chain employs TRBV2 and TRBJ1-5; D is unclear. CDR3 size: 16 residues. V was cut by 1 base and J by 4 bases, with 14 bases left in between. CDR1 and CDR2 (germline): SNHLY, FYNNEI. The CDR3 DNA reads as TGTGCCAGCAGTGAAGAGCCCCGACGGAGAAATCAGCCCCAGCATTTT. It codes for CASSEEPRRRNQPQHF.

J is TRBJ2-7 and V is TRBV6-1, with D maybe TRBD1 (5 bases). The CDR3 runs to 15 residues. The germline V gene encodes CDR1 MNHNS and CDR2 SASEGT. V shed 0 bases and J shed 7 bases, with 16 bases lying between them. The CDR3 bases are TGTGCCAGCAGTGAAGCAGTAGGGGCCTCGTTTGAGCAGTACTTC. Encoded protein: CASSEAVGASFEQYF.

The chain joins TRBV6-5 to TRBJ2-7; possible D gene TRBD1, 6 bases. Germline V lookup: CDR1 MNHEY, CDR2 SVGAGI. V was clipped by 2 bases and J by 1 base, with 9 bases between them. The CDR3 loop spans 14 amino acids. In DNA, the CDR3 is TGTGCCAGCAGTTACAGGGACATATCCTACGAGCAGTACTTC. It codes for CASSYRDISYEQYF.